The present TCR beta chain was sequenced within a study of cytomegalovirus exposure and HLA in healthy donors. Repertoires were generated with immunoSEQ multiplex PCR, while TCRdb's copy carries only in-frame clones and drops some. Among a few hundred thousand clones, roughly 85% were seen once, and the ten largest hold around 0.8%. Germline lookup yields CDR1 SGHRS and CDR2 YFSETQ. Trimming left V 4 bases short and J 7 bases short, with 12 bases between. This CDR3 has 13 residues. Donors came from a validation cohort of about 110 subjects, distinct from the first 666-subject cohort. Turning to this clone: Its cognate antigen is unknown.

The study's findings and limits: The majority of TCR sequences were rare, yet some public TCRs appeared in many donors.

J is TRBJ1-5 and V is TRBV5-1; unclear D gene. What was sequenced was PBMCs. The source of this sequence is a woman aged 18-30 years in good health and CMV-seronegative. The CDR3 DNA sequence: TGCGCCAGCAGCCCTGGGTCGGGGCAGCCCCAGCATTTT. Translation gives CASSPGSGQPQHF.